This T cell receptor (beta chain) was captured in a study of T cells expressing NK-cell markers (dated by TCRdb to about 2020). Regarding the research as a whole: TCR beta-chain repertoires were profiled in sorted CD3+CD56+NKG2C+, CD3+CD56+NKG2C- and CD3+CD56-NKG2C+ T-cell subsets from roughly eight donors. Among the eight sequenced donors, only one was HCMV-seronegative, while the other seven were HCMV-seropositive. All eight donors whose samples were sequenced were randomly selected healthy volunteers, three of them men and five women. Libraries were sequenced as 2 x 150 bp reads on Illumina HiSeq 2000/2500, MiSeq or NextSeq.

Of note for this clonotype: Its antigen is still unknown.

The full study reports these points: Those dominant clonotypes were again the most abundant among CD3+CD56-NKG2C+ cells in a handful of donors, at about 25-65%. It remained unclear whether the expanded NKG2C-expressing T cell clones were specific for HCMV antigens. For six donors, the dominant CD3+CD56+NKG2C+ clonotypes were among the top 10 CD8+ clonotypes and accounted for about 1.0-8% of CD8+ T cells.

The CDR3 goes from the cysteine to the phenylalanine over 17 residues. This entry has no DNA. The CDR1 and CDR2 encoded by the germline V gene are SGHTA and FQGNSA. The sequencer listed for this sample is Illumina HiSeq 2000. TCR beta cDNA libraries were prepared using 5'RACE template switching, which introduced a universal primer site and unique molecular identifiers. cDNA synthesis was primed from the TCR beta constant segment and was followed by two successive PCR amplification steps. Regarding the original processing steps: MIGEC was used to demultiplex reads and group the reads by UMI, and MiTCR was used to assemble and quantify clonotypes. To exclude erroneous sequences, any TCR cDNA sequence not supported by at least two reads was discarded. The tcR package was used for downstream repertoire analysis, with clonotypes matched between fractions based on CDR3 nucleotide sequence plus V segment. VDJmatch was used to annotate antigen specificity against VDJdb, with one amino acid substitution in CDR3 allowed. Reads reprocessed by TCRdb are summarized as one entry per CDR3 protein sequence, and DNA is absent. The V and J calls were determined by TCRdb, not by the authors. This sample's table contains 250,000 to 300,000 distinct CDR3 sequences. The ten biggest clones cover around 4.2% of the sample.

HCMV-specific IgG was detected in serum with a commercial ELISA kit to determine HCMV serostatus. Peripheral blood mononuclear cells were isolated from blood by Ficoll density gradient centrifugation. This sequence uses TRBV7-2 and TRBJ2-5; lacking DNA, the TRBD1 call made by TCRdb goes unchecked. The sample comprised blood T cells: a sorted CD56 or NKG2C T cell subset, CD4+ or CD8+ T cells, or bulk PBMC T cells (not recorded which). The receptor was isolated from a woman aged 18-70 years in good health. CDR3 region: CASSLASGTVGQETQYF.